Below, 10 T cell receptor beta chains from the same sample are listed, as sequenced in a study of blood T cell repertoires in COVID-19. The protocol was immunoSEQ multiplex PCR, while the TCRdb copy is restricted to in-frame clones and leaves out a portion. The sample yields under 300,000 clones, about four fifths seen once. The sequenced sample was peripheral blood. These receptors were taken from a woman aged 45 to 65 who had recovered from COVID-19.

This clone has at least ten counts. The chain couples TRBV6-2 or TRBV6-3 to TRBJ1-5; possibly TRBD1 for D (5 bases). From germline, CDR1 is MNHEY and CDR2 SVGEGT. Trimming took off 0 bases at V and 0 bases at J, with 18 bases between the two ends. This CDR3 contains 19 residues. The CDR3 nucleotides are TGTGCCAGCAGTTACTCGACGCTGAGGACAACTTATAGCAATCAGCCCCAGCATTTT. Its protein is CASSYSTLRTTYSNQPQHF.

V is TRBV19 and J is TRBJ2-2; D unclear. The CDR3 contains 15 residues. CDR1 is LNHDA and CDR2 is SQIVND in the germline V gene (reference sequence). V lost 4 bases and J lost 4, with 13 bases in between. CDR3 in amino acids: CASSRSGGFTGELFF. The CDR3 coding sequence is TGTGCCAGTAGTAGAAGTGGCGGATTCACCGGGGAGCTGTTTTTT.

This clone was detected once. V and J are TRBV4-2 and TRBJ1-2, with TRBD1 matching 8 bases. V dropped 1 base and J dropped 4; count of bases not matched to a gene: 5. The CDR3 totals 15 residues. Germline V gives CDR1 LGHNA, CDR2 YNFKEQ. The CDR3 DNA is TGTGCCAGCAGCCAAGGGACAGGGACTTTCTATGGCTACACCTTC. As protein: CASSQGTGTFYGYTF.

The chain joins TRBV29-1 to TRBJ1-4, with 9 bases that match TRBD1. The CDR3 totals 12 residues. Looked up from germline, CDR1 is SQVTM and CDR2 is ANQGSEA. V shed 6 bases and J 8 bases; nucleotides not matched to a gene: 4. CDR3 sequence reads: CSVGQGQEKLFF. CDR3 in DNA: TGCAGCGTGGGACAGGGCCAAGAAAAACTGTTTTTT.

CDR3 in amino acids: CASAEQGATSYEQYF. Written as DNA, the CDR3 is TGTGCCAGCGCCGAACAGGGGGCAACCTCCTACGAGCAGTACTTC. This chain uses TRBV2 with TRBJ2-7; 9 nucleotides match TRBD1. CDR1 is SNHLY and CDR2 is FYNNEI in the germline V gene. V trimming: 8 bases; J trimming: 0 bases; junction bases outside the gene matches: 8. The CDR3 covers 15 residues.

CDR3 coding DNA: TGTGCCAGCAGCCTTTCAACCGGGACAACCCCGAGGAGGCCCCAGCATTTT. Amino acid sequence: CASSLSTGTTPRRPQHF. V gene TRBV28 combines with J gene TRBJ1-5; TRBD1 is a possible D gene (6 bases). V lost 6 bases to trimming and J lost 9 bases, with 27 bases between them. Looked up from germline, CDR1 is MDHEN and CDR2 is SYDVKM. The CDR3 spans 17 residues.

The chain recombines TRBV2 with TRBJ1-2; possibly TRBD1 for D (5 bases). This CDR3 is built from 12 residues. Trimming took 9 bases from V and 4 from J, leaving 12 bases between them. The germline gives CDR1 SNHLY, CDR2 FYNNEI. This CDR3 is CASGGRSYGYTF. Here the CDR3 DNA reads TGTGCCAGTGGGGGGAGGAGCTATGGCTACACCTTC.

Ten or more counts support this clone. The V call is TRBV15, the J call TRBJ2-1, with TRBD2 as a possible D gene (5 bases). CDR1 and CDR2 from the germline V gene are LNHNV and YYDKDF (reference sequence). This CDR3 has 16 amino acids. Trimming removed 1 base at V and 6 bases at J, with 16 bases between. The CDR3 reads CATSRADTTEGNEQFF. The CDR3 DNA is TGTGCCACCAGCAGAGCTGACACGACCGAGGGCAATGAGCAGTTCTTC.

The chain joins TRBV19 to TRBJ2-1; D unclear. The V end was cut by 3 bases, the J end by 1 base, with 10 bases between. Per germline, CDR1 LNHDA and CDR2 SQIVND (reference sequence). This CDR3 region has 15 residues. The CDR3 region is CASSIGTPSYNEQFF. Here the CDR3 DNA reads TGTGCCAGTAGTATTGGCACCCCGTCCTACAATGAGCAGTTCTTC.

The chain has TRBV25-1 and TRBJ2-3, with 7 positions matching TRBD1. CDR3 length: 11 residues. V lost 11 bases to trimming and J lost 3 bases; unmatched junction nucleotides: 2. Germline V CDR1 and CDR2: MGHDK, SYGVNS. Written as DNA, the CDR3 is TGTGCCGCAGGGGGTACAGATACGCAGTATTTT. It is translated as CAAGGTDTQYF.